This TCR beta chain was profiled in a study of CD8 T cells in Susac syndrome. Reverse transcription of roughly 0.45 to 1 ug RNA used random hexamers. Amplification of TCR beta CDR3 used immunoSEQ multiplex PCR across 54 Vbeta and 13 Jbeta. TCRdb re-derived calls from the immunoSEQ multiplex PCR reads in MiXCR, one entry per CDR3 protein. The sample yields 200,000 to 250,000 distinct CDR3 sequences, 85% to 95% seen once. CD8+ and CD4+ T cells from blood underwent TCR beta sequencing. Patients with Susac syndrome showed fulfilment of recently defined diagnostic criteria for definite or probable disease. Negative isolation yielded CD4+ and CD8+ T cells, and FACS enriched TEMRA cells. Source material: CD4+ T cells from PBMCs. This clonotype was obtained from a human donor with Susac syndrome.

CDR3 in amino acids: CSAFPGRGTGYGYTF. The CDR3 coding sequence is TGCAGTGCTTTCCCTGGCAGGGGGACTGGTTATGGCTACACCTTC. The chain links TRBV20-1 to TRBJ1-2; 7 bases line up with TRBD1. The CDR3 extends over 15 amino acids. V dropped 5 bases and J dropped 5; count of bases not matched to a gene: 14. Germline CDR1 is DFQATT and CDR2 is SNEGSKA (reference sequence).